This T cell receptor beta chain was identified during a study of radiation and T cells in renal cell carcinoma. Time point specified: baseline pretreatment blood. Treatment defined: 15 Gy SBRT to primary tumor, nephrectomy 4 weeks later. This renal cell carcinoma was of the clear cell type. Comments on this clone: The antigen remains unidentified.

Study observations and caveats: From baseline, blood top tumor clonotypes peaked at 2 weeks post-radiation.

Sequencing used immunoSEQ multiplex PCR; TCRdb keeps in-frame clones, though not all of them. The data show 140,000 or so clones, roughly 90% seen once. There are 15 residues in the CDR3. Looked up from germline, CDR1 is SGHAT and CDR2 is FQNNGV. With 4 bases clipped from V and 7 bases from J, the junction kept 7 bases outside the gene matches. This receptor was identified in a woman aged 45-65 years with renal cell carcinoma. The chain is built from TRBV11-2 and TRBJ2-1; TRBD2 agrees at 10 bases. The sequencing used blood, collected from a patient whose treatment included radiotherapy and nephrectomy. CDR3 sequence reads: CASSSSTSGWNEQFF. CDR3 nucleotides: TGTGCCAGCAGCTCATCGACTAGCGGGTGGAATGAGCAGTTCTTC.